This TCR beta chain originates from a study of blood T cell repertoires in COVID-19. On the study more broadly: The United States, Italy and Spain supplied acute and convalescent COVID-19 samples. The cDNA or gDNA used as material had been derived from T cells, B-cell-depleted T cells, or PBMCs.

CDR1 and CDR2 (germline): LNHDA, SQIVND (reference sequence). V was cut by 5 bases and J by 3 bases, with 13 bases left in between. The CDR3 sequence is 14 residues long. The method was immunoSEQ multiplex PCR; TCRdb's version includes in-frame clones alone and lacks a portion of them. There are 180,000 or so clones in the sample; around 85% occur only once, and approximately 1.1% lies in the top ten. This clone has a handful of counts. V usage is TRBV19 and J usage is TRBJ2-5, with a tentative D call TRBD2 (5 bases). The TCR was taken from a man aged 60 to 75 who had recovered from COVID-19. The sample taken for sequencing was peripheral blood. CDR3 region: CASSYGLIEETQYF. CDR3 DNA: TGTGCCAGTAGTTATGGACTGATAGAAGAGACCCAGTACTTC.